This T cell receptor (beta chain) was sequenced in a study of T cell repertoires in cytomegalovirus infection. Looking at the study overall: In public TCR beta signatures, there were indications of both CMV infection and matching HLA type.

In its sample, this clonotype was seen a few times. Its antigen is as yet unknown. Trimming pared 6 bases from V and 0 bases from J, leaving 14 bases between. The CDR3 covers 15 residues. Broader study findings: HLA-C-restricted CMV-specific TCR beta clonotypes were dominant in the ex vivo response. Based on cumulative public TCR beta family frequency, carriers of CMV plus the relevant HLA were identified.

TCRdb called the reads again in MiXCR, with one record for every CDR3 protein. The table records about 920,000 distinct CDR3 sequences, roughly 30% of them present only once. The chain has TRBV12-3 or TRBV12-4 and TRBJ1-1; possible D gene TRBD1, 6 bases. This receptor was obtained from a human donor in good health (CMV status not recorded). Some clones in this sample may be carry-over from other donors' samples. Sequencing was performed on cultured CD8+ T cells from PBMCs, taken from culture after CMV antigen stimulation. Here the CDR3 reads CASRLTGVLNTEAFF. The DNA of the CDR3 is TGTGCCAGCAGATTGACAGGTGTACTGAACACTGAAGCTTTCTTT.